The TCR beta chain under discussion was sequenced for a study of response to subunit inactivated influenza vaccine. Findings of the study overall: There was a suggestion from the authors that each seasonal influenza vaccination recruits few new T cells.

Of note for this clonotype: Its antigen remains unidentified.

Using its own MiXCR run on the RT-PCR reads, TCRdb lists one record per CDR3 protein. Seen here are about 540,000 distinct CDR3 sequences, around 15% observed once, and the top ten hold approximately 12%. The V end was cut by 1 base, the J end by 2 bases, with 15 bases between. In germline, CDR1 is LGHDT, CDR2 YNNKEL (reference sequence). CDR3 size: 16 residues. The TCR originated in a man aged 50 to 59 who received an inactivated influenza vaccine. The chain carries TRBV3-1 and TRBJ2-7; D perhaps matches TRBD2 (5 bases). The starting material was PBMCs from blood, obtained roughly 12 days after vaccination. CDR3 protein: CASSQVHRGFTYEQYF. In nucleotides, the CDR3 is TGTGCCAGCAGCCAAGTCCATCGGGGATTTACCTACGAGCAGTACTTC.